Here is one T cell receptor beta chain with its context. The sample originates from a study of blood T cell repertoires in COVID-19. In the study overall: Both acute and convalescent COVID-19 samples were obtained from the United States, Italy and Spain. T cells, B-cell-depleted T cells, or PBMCs supplied cDNA or gDNA.

Seattle's cohort entered during active infection and was followed longitudinally. Original processing notes: By means of reference gene primer amplification, nucleated cell counts were estimated. Clones were sequenced by immunoSEQ multiplex PCR, and TCRdb holds only the in-frame ones, with some missing. V and J calls and clone size come straight from that table; D and trimming were deduced from the DNA. The sample comprises 190,000 or so clones, around 85% of which are singletons, and 0.9% to 0.95% rests with the top ten. What was sequenced was peripheral blood. The receptor was isolated from a man aged 55 to 70 with COVID-19, enrolled during active disease.

CDR3: CASSVGEGNEQFF. As DNA, the CDR3 is TGTGCCAGCAGCGTAGGGGAGGGGAATGAGCAGTTCTTC. The J gene is TRBJ2-1, the V gene TRBV9, with TRBD2 matching 7 bases. The germline gives CDR1 SGDLS, CDR2 YYNGEE. The CDR3 has 13 amino acids. Losses at the gene ends were 0 bases for V and 7 bases for J; bases not matched to a gene: 1. Filled out from reference TRBV9 and TRBJ2-1, the complete variable domain reads DSGVTQTPKHLITATGQRVTLRCSPRSGDLSVYWYQQSLDQGLQFLIQYYNGEERAKGNILERFSAQQFPDLHSELNLSSLELGDSALYFCASSVGEGNEQFFGPGTRLTVL.